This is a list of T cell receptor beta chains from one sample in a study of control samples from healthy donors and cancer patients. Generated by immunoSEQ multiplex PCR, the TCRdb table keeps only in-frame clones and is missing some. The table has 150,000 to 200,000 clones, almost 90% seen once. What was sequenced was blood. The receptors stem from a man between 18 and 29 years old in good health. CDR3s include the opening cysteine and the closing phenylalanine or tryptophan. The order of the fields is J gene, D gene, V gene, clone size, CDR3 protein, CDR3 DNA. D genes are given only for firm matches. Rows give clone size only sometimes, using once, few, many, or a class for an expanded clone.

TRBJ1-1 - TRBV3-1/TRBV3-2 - CASSQVLSLLGGWNTEAFF TGTGCCAGCAGCCAAGTCCTCAGTTTATTGGGAGGGTGGAACACTGAAGCTTTCTTT
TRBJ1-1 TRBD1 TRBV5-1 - CASSSGTGTSEAFF TGCGCCAGCAGCTCCGGGACAGGGACAAGTGAAGCTTTCTTT
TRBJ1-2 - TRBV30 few CAWTPRPAGPYGYTF TGTGCCTGGACCCCACGCCCGGCAGGGCCTTATGGCTACACCTTC
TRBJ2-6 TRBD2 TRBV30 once CAWRTLAGGSRANVLTF TGTGCCTGGAGGACGCTAGCGGGAGGCTCTCGGGCCAACGTCCTGACTTTC
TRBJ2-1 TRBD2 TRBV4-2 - CASSQVGGAYNEQFF TGTGCCAGCAGCCAAGTCGGGGGGGCTTACAATGAGCAGTTCTTC
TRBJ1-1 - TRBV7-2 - CASSSPGYTEAFF TGTGCCAGCAGCTCGCCAGGGTACACTGAAGCTTTCTTT
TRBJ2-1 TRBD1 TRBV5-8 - CASSFRQGQSSYNEQFF TGTGCCAGCAGCTTCCGACAGGGGCAGAGCTCCTACAATGAGCAGTTCTTC
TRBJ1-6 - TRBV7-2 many CASSSRGGGNGSPLHF TGTGCCAGCAGCTCACGAGGGGGAGGGAACGGCTCACCCCTCCACTTT
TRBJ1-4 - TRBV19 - CASTALLQTDEKLFF TGTGCCAGTACCGCACTTCTACAGACCGATGAAAAACTGTTTTTT
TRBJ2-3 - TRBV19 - CASSTPQTGSTDTQYF TGTGCCAGTAGTACCCCCCAGACAGGAAGCACAGATACGCAGTATTTT
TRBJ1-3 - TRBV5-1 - CASSWEQGPGNTIYF TGCGCCAGCAGCTGGGAGCAGGGTCCCGGAAACACCATATATTTT
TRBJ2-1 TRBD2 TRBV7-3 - CASSLQAGGPRNEQFF TGTGCCAGCAGCTTACAAGCGGGGGGGCCTCGAAATGAGCAGTTCTTC
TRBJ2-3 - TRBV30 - CAWENLDTQYF TGTGCCTGGGAGAACTTGGATACGCAGTATTTT
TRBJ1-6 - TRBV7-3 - CASSQSLSPNSPLHF TGTGCCAGCAGCCAATCCTTGTCCCCCAATTCACCCCTCCACTTT
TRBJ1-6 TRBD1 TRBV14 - CASSQPGTGRNSPLHF TGTGCCAGCAGCCAACCAGGGACAGGACGAAATTCACCCCTCCACTTT
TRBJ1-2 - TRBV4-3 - CASSQGPGDYGYTF TGCGCCAGCAGCCAAGGCCCGGGGGACTATGGCTACACCTTC
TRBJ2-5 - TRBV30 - CAWSVGTPQETQYF TGTGCCTGGAGTGTGGGGACACCGCAAGAGACCCAGTACTTC
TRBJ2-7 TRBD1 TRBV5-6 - CASSLWDRGYEQYF TGTGCCAGCAGCTTGTGGGACAGGGGATACGAGCAGTACTTC
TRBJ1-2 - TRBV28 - CASSLGQGLGYTF TGTGCCAGCAGTTTAGGCCAGGGCCTCGGCTACACCTTC
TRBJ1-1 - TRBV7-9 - CASSSRQAVYTEAFF TGTGCCAGCAGCTCGCGACAGGCAGTCTACACTGAAGCTTTCTTT
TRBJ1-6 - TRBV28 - CASSLSTGVNSPLHF TGTGCCAGCAGTTTATCGACGGGGGTGAATTCACCCCTCCACTTT
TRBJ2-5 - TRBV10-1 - CASRGPGRVVIPKGQETQYF TGCGCCAGCAGGGGCCCGGGAAGGGTCGTAATTCCCAAAGGGCAAGAGACCCAGTACTTC
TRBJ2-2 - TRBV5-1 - CASSLLAGTGELFF TGCGCCAGCAGCTTGCTTGCTGGGACCGGGGAGCTGTTTTTT
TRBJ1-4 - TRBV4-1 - CASSQTGLNEKLFF TGCGCCAGCAGCCAGACAGGCCTGAATGAAAAACTGTTTTTT
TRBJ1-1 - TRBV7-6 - CASSRTPGFSKAFF TGTGCCAGCAGCCGCACCCCAGGGTTTAGTAAAGCTTTCTTT
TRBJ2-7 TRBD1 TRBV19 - CASGPGQGLHEQYF TGTGCCAGTGGACCGGGACAGGGCTTGCACGAGCAGTACTTC